The present T cell receptor beta chain was sequenced within a study of CD8 T cells in ankylosing spondylitis. Study-wide findings and caveats: Relatively rare in peripheral blood, disease-linked clones were also CD8+. Seven to nine highly homologous variants formed a TCR beta motif that appeared characteristic of ankylosing spondylitis blood. Matched ankylosing spondylitis synovial fluid reportedly showed significant enrichment of disease-linked clones.

Each TCR beta library was made by quantitative 5'-RACE that incorporated molecular barcodes. TCRdb re-called the 5' RACE reads through MiXCR, storing one row per CDR3 protein. This sample has 200,000 to 300,000 distinct CDR3 sequences; roughly a quarter occur once, and the top ten carry less than 0.75%. This clonotype has ten or more counts. As yet, its antigen is unknown. This sequence originates from a male donor with ankylosing spondylitis or in good health (not recorded which). The specimen sequenced was blood, either unsorted or a sorted T cell fraction (not recorded which).

CDR3 DNA: TGCAGTGCTAGAGATCGGCTAGAAGATCAAGAGACCCAGTACTTC. Protein product: CSARDRLEDQETQYF. This chain connects TRBV20-1 to TRBJ2-5; D gene ambiguous. The CDR3 covers 15 residues. Germline-derived CDR1 and CDR2 are DFQATT and SNEGSKA (reference sequence). V was cut by 0 bases and J by 2 bases, with 13 bases left in between.